These 7 T cell receptor beta chains were all obtained from the same sample, sequenced in a study of EBV T-cell therapy then PD-1 blockade in nasopharyngeal carcinoma. TCRdb keeps only in-frame clones here, not all; method: immunoSEQ multiplex PCR. The table records 15,000 or so clones, around 84% of them present only once. Their target antigens are unknown. Indicated treatment: AdE1-LMPpoly-expanded autologous EBV-specific T-cell therapy followed by anti-PD-1 nivolumab. This material consisted of CD8+ T cells from blood, taken at roughly day 99 from a patient whose treatment included autologous EBV-specific T cells and nivolumab. The origin of the receptors is a man aged 40-49 years with nasopharyngeal carcinoma.

The chain couples TRBV24-1 to TRBJ2-3; unclear D gene. The CDR3 has 14 amino acids. CDR1 KGHDR and CDR2 SFDVKD come from the germline V gene. Trimming removed 3 bases from V and 5 bases from J, with 11 bases in between. The CDR3 spells CATSDPDRRDTQYF. The CDR3 DNA sequence: TGTGCCACCAGTGATCCGGACCGGAGAGATACGCAGTATTTT.

The gene calls are TRBV9 and TRBJ2-1; 14 bases are shared with TRBD2. Germline values: CDR1 SGDLS, CDR2 YYNGEE. With V trimmed by 0 bases and J by 4 bases, 6 bases remained unmatched. The CDR3 is 18 residues long. The CDR3 is CASSVGGLAGAVYNEQFF. The CDR3 region has the DNA TGTGCCAGCAGCGTAGGGGGACTAGCGGGGGCCGTTTACAATGAGCAGTTCTTC.

The V and J genes are TRBV9 and TRBJ1-4; 10 nucleotides agree with TRBD1. Germline CDR1 reads SGDLS; CDR2 reads YYNGEE. With V trimmed by 4 bases and J by 6 bases, 3 bases remained unmatched. CDR3 length equals 14 residues. CDR3 residues: CASSSGTGDEKLFF. CDR3 nucleotides: TGTGCCAGCAGCTCCGGGACAGGGGATGAAAAACTGTTTTTT.

The chain uses TRBV7-2 and TRBJ1-2, with D possibly TRBD1 on 6 matching bases. CDR3 length equals 16 residues. The germline V gene encodes CDR1 SGHTA and CDR2 FQGNSA. Trimming took 5 bases from V and 6 from J, leaving 22 bases between them. Here the CDR3 DNA reads TGTGCCAGCAGCCCAACAGGGTTACGACCACCTAATGGCTACACCTTC. Encoded protein: CASSPTGLRPPNGYTF. The full variable domain, its missing parts supplied by reference TRBV7-2 and TRBJ1-2, is GAGVSQSPSNKVTEKGKDVELRCDPISGHTALYWYRQSLGQGLEFLIYFQGNSAPDKSGLPSDRFSAERTGGSVSTLTIQRTQQEDSAVYLCASSPTGLRPPNGYTFGSGTRLTVV.

The chain has TRBV9 and TRBJ1-5; 8 bases fit TRBD1. Trimming took 2 bases from V and 5 from J; bases not matched to a gene: 6. This CDR3 comprises 15 residues. Germline CDR1 and CDR2: SGDLS and YYNGEE. CDR3: CASSVTGGFHQPQHF. CDR3 nucleotides: TGTGCCAGCAGCGTTACAGGGGGTTTCCATCAGCCCCAGCATTTT.

J is TRBJ1-4 and V is TRBV6-5; a possible D gene is TRBD1 (5 bases). Germline V lookup: CDR1 MNHEY, CDR2 SVGAGI. The CDR3 is 15 residues long. Deletions cut 6 bases from V and 3 bases from J, with 14 bases between. CDR3 residues: CASSPGWAANEKLFF. As DNA, the CDR3 is TGTGCCAGCAGCCCAGGGTGGGCAGCTAATGAAAAACTGTTTTTT.

In DNA form, the CDR3 reads TGTGCCAGCCAAACAGGGGAAGATTTGTACGAGCAGTACTTC. Translation gives CASQTGEDLYEQYF. V gene TRBV7-9 combines with J gene TRBJ2-7; 7 bases match TRBD1. V lost 8 bases to trimming and J lost 4 bases; unmatched junction nucleotides: 11. From germline, CDR1 is SEHNR and CDR2 FQNEAQ (reference sequence). The CDR3 length is 14 residues.